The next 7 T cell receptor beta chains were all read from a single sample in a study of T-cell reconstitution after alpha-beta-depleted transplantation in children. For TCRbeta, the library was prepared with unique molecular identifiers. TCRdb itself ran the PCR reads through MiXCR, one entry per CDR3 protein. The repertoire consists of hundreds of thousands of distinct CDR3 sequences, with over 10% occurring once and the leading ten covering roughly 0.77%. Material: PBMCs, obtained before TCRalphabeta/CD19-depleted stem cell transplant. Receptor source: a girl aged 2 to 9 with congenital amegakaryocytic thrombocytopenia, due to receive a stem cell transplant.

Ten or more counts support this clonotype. CDR3 sequence (DNA): TGTGCCAGCAGCTTAACAGCGGGAAGGGGCGATACGCAGTATTTT. It yields the protein CASSLTAGRGDTQYF. This sequence joins TRBV7-6 and TRBJ2-3; 7 bases align to TRBD2. CDR3 size: 15 residues. The germline CDR1 and CDR2 sequences are SGHVS and FNYEAQ. V gave up 2 bases and J gave up 6 bases; unmatched junction bases: 8. The full variable domain, with the rest looked up from reference TRBV7-6 and TRBJ2-3, is GAGVSQSPRYKVTKRGQDVALRCDPISGHVSLYWYRQALGQGPEFLTYFNYEAQQDKSGLPNDRFSAERPEGSISTLTIQRTEQRDSAMYRCASSLTAGRGDTQYFGPGTRLTVL.

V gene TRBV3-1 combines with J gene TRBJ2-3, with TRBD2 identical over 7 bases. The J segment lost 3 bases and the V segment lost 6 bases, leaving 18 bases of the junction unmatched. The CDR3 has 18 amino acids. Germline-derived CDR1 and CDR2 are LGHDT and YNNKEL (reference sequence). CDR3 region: CASSPLLPSGTRTDTQYF. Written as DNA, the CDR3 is TGTGCCAGCAGTCCCCTATTACCTAGCGGAACCCGTACAGATACGCAGTATTTT.

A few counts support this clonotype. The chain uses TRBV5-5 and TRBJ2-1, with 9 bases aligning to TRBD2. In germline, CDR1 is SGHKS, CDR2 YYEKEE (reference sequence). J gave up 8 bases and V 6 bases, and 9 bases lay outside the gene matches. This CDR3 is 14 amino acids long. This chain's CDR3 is CASNLRSGSYEQFF. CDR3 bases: TGTGCCAGCAATCTTCGTAGCGGGAGCTATGAGCAGTTCTTC.

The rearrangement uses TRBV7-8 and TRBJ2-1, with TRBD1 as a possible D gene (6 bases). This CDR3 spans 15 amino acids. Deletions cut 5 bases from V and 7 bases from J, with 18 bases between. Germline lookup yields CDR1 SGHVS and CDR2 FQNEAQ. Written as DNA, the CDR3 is TGTGCCAGCAGCCCAGGGGTGGGGCAGGGAAATGAGCAGTTCTTC. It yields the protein CASSPGVGQGNEQFF. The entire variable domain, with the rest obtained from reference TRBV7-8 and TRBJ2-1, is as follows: GAGVSQSPRYKVAKRGQDVALRCDPISGHVSLFWYQQALGQGPEFLTYFQNEAQLDKSGLPSDRFFAERPEGSVSTLKIQRTQQEDSAVYLCASSPGVGQGNEQFFGPGTRLTVL.

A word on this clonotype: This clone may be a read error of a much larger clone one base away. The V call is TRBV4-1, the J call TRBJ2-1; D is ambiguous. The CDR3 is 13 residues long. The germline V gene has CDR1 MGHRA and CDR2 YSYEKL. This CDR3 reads CTSSQVGLNEQFF. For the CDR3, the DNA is TGCACCAGCAGCCAAGTGGGCCTGAATGAGCAGTTCTTC.

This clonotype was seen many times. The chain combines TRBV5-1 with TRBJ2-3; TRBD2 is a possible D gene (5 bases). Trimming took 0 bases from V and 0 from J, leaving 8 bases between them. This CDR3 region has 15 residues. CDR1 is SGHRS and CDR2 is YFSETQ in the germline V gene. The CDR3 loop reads CASSLGTRSTDTQYF. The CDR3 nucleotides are TGCGCCAGCAGCTTGGGAACTAGGAGCACAGATACGCAGTATTTT.

CDR3 DNA: TGTGCCAGTAGGGGATTCCGGAATGAGCAGTTCTTC. It codes for CASRGFRNEQFF. This chain uses TRBV19 with TRBJ2-1; D ambiguous. The V end was cut by 6 bases, the J end by 7 bases, with 10 bases between. Germline-derived CDR1 and CDR2 are LNHDA and SQIVND (reference sequence). The CDR3 loop spans 12 amino acids.